Below, 26 T cell receptor beta chains from the same sample are listed, as sequenced in a study of cytomegalovirus exposure and HLA in healthy donors. PCR primers comprised 60 Vbeta and 13 Jbeta primers. Data came from immunoSEQ multiplex PCR; TCRdb stores just in-frame clones and leaves some out. Here the sample spans about 170,000 clones, 77% being singletons. Sequencing was done on a sample of PBMCs. Receptor source: a woman aged 25 to 39 in good health and CMV-seropositive.

The chain links TRBV18 to TRBJ1-1; 7 nucleotides line up with TRBD1. Germline V CDR1 and CDR2: KGHSH, LQKENI. The CDR3 runs to 11 residues. The ends lost 5 bases at V and 10 bases at J; junction bases unmatched: 4. This CDR3 reads CASSDSGGAFF. The CDR3 DNA reads TGTGCCAGCTCAGATTCAGGGGGAGCTTTCTTT.

The chain combines TRBV11-3 with TRBJ1-2; no clear D. V was cut by 0 bases and J by 8 bases, with 13 bases left in between. The CDR3 is 14 amino acids. The germline gives CDR1 SGHNT, CDR2 YENEEA. The CDR3 DNA is TGTGCCAGCAGCTTAGATACAGCATCGGGAGGCTACACCTTC. Translating gives CASSLDTASGGYTF.

The chain recombines TRBV7-2 with TRBJ1-2, with 8 bases fitting TRBD1. The CDR3 covers 12 residues. Germline-derived CDR1 and CDR2 are SGHTA and FQGNSA. The V and J ends lost 3 bases and 8 bases, in that order; junction bases with no gene match: 2. CDR3 sequence: CASSLTGVGYTF. The CDR3 DNA reads TGTGCCAGCAGCTTGACAGGGGTAGGCTACACCTTC.

J is TRBJ1-2 and V is TRBV25-1; possibly TRBD1 for D (5 bases). This CDR3 is built from 12 residues. With 4 bases removed from V and 7 bases from J, the gap between germline ends came to 10 bases. Germline assignment: CDR1 MGHDK and CDR2 SYGVNS. CDR3 protein: CASSAQGGGYTF. As DNA, the CDR3 is TGTGCCAGCAGTGCTCAGGGTGGTGGCTACACCTTC.

This chain uses TRBV6-5 with TRBJ2-7; a possible D gene is TRBD1 (5 bases). V was cut by 5 bases and J by 6 bases, with 14 bases left in between. CDR3 length: 13 residues. Germline assignment: CDR1 MNHEY and CDR2 SVGAGI. The CDR3 region is CASSPRVVAEQYF. The CDR3 DNA is TGTGCCAGCAGTCCCAGGGTGGTAGCCGAGCAGTACTTC.

The V and J genes are TRBV4-3 and TRBJ2-1; D gene ambiguous. The germline CDR1 and CDR2 sequences are LGHNA and YSLEER. This CDR3 is 14 amino acids long. The V end lost 4 bases, the J end lost 6 bases, and 13 bases lay between the germline ends. The CDR3 reads CASSPLGPFNEQFF. The CDR3 DNA sequence: TGCGCCAGCAGCCCCCTAGGCCCCTTCAATGAGCAGTTCTTC.

This chain links TRBV29-1 with TRBJ2-7; TRBD2 agrees at 11 bases. CDR1 is SQVTM, CDR2 ANQGSEA, per germline. Trimming took 4 bases from V and 6 from J; bases not matched to a gene: 8. The CDR3 length is 14 residues. This CDR3 is CSVGVAGGPIEQYF. In DNA form, the CDR3 reads TGCAGCGTTGGTGTAGCGGGAGGGCCCATCGAGCAGTACTTC.

Comments on this clone: One junction end disagrees with the germline gene, perhaps due to a read error. The V gene is TRBV11-3, the J gene TRBJ1-1, with D perhaps matching TRBD1 (5 bases). Germline V gene lookup returns CDR1 SGHNT and CDR2 YENEEA. The CDR3 is 11 amino acids. In nucleotides, the CDR3 is TGTGCCAGCAGCTTAGCTTCGGGACTGAGCTTT. Its protein is CASSLASGLSF.

The chain joins TRBV5-1 to TRBJ2-5, with 9 bases that match TRBD2. Germline V gene sequence: CDR1 SGHRS, CDR2 YFSETQ. The CDR3 spans 16 residues. Germline trimming cut 0 bases from V and 1 base from J; bases unmatched to any gene: 4. DNA of the CDR3: TGCGCCAGCAGCTTGGGAGGCGGGAGGGCCCAAGAGACCCAGTACTTC. As protein: CASSLGGGRAQETQYF.

V gene TRBV27 combines with J gene TRBJ1-5, with TRBD1 matching 9 bases. Per germline, CDR1 MNHEY and CDR2 SMNVEV (reference sequence). The CDR3 sequence is 15 residues long. V was pared by 5 bases and J by 7 bases, with 9 bases of the junction left unmatched. The CDR3 nucleotides are TGTGCCAGCAGTATAACAGGGGGCCGGGTGCAGCCCCAGCATTTT. Amino acid sequence: CASSITGGRVQPQHF.

This chain joins TRBV6-1 and TRBJ1-6; 7 nucleotides agree with TRBD1. CDR1 and CDR2 (germline): MNHNS, SASEGT. The CDR3 has 17 residues. After removal of 3 bases from V and 2 bases from J, the junction contained 7 bases not matched to a gene. CDR3 DNA: TGTGCCAGCAGTGAGGGACAGTCTAGGACCTATAATTCACCCCTCCACTTT. This sequence encodes CASSEGQSRTYNSPLHF.

This sequence joins TRBV5-1 and TRBJ2-7, with D perhaps TRBD2 (6 bases). This CDR3 is built from 15 residues. Germline V gene sequence: CDR1 SGHRS, CDR2 YFSETQ. Between the trimmed V and J ends, which lost 4 bases and 0 bases, there was a span of 14 bases. The CDR3 protein is CASSEAGGSSYEQYF. The CDR3, as DNA: TGCGCCAGCAGCGAAGCGGGTGGTAGCTCCTACGAGCAGTACTTC.

The gene calls are TRBV12-5 and TRBJ2-4; tentative D call: TRBD1 (6 bases). V was cut by 3 bases and J by 6 bases, with 15 bases left in between. Germline V lookup: CDR1 LGHNT, CDR2 FRNRAP. This CDR3 has 15 residues. As DNA, the CDR3 is TGTGCTAGTGGTTTTGGGGGCATTTCCGGAAACATTCAGTACTTC. Its translation is CASGFGGISGNIQYF.

This chain connects TRBV6-4 to TRBJ1-1; 9 bases are a match to TRBD1. V lost 5 bases and J lost 4; bases outside the gene matches: 2. Germline CDR1 and CDR2: MRHNA and SNTAGT. The CDR3 covers 13 residues. The CDR3 loop is CASSPGQGTEAFF. The CDR3 coding sequence is TGTGCCAGCAGTCCGGGACAGGGCACTGAAGCTTTCTTT.

V gene TRBV5-7 combines with J gene TRBJ1-1; perhaps TRBD1 as D (5 bases). TRBV5-7 is filed as an ORF, its function uncertain. This CDR3 is built from 14 residues. V was pared by 4 bases and J by 1 base, with 11 bases between. The DNA for the CDR3 is TGTGCCAGCAGCACAGGACGGAGGAACACTGAAGCTTTCTTT. Translated: CASSTGRRNTEAFF.

The CDR3 loop reads CASSFTGGTEAFF. As DNA, the CDR3 is TGTGCCAGCAGTTTTACAGGGGGGACTGAAGCTTTCTTT. The chain uses TRBV27 and TRBJ1-1; 8 bases are shared with TRBD1. J gave up 5 bases and V 3 bases, and 2 bases lay outside the gene matches. The CDR3 contains 13 residues. Germline lookup yields CDR1 MNHEY and CDR2 SMNVEV (reference sequence).

J is TRBJ1-2 and V is TRBV6-1, with 10 bases fitting TRBD1. CDR1 is MNHNS, CDR2 SASEGT, per germline. V shed 6 bases, J shed 7 bases, and the junction held 8 bases outside the gene matches. The CDR3 is 14 amino acids. CDR3 protein: CASREGQGRVGYTF. CDR3 sequence (DNA): TGTGCCAGCAGGGAGGGACAGGGGAGGGTTGGCTACACCTTC.

This clone was observed a handful of times. The V and J genes are TRBV6-4 and TRBJ1-2, with D tentatively TRBD1 (5 bases). The germline gives CDR1 MRHNA, CDR2 SNTAGT. V lost 6 bases and J 5 bases, leaving 13 bases between the germline ends. The CDR3 totals 13 residues. The chain's CDR3 is CASSRDSFYGYTF. Written as DNA, the CDR3 is TGTGCCAGCAGCCGGGACTCTTTTTATGGCTACACCTTC.

The chain recombines TRBV11-2 with TRBJ2-5; no definite D call. V gave up 2 bases and J gave up 5 bases, with 15 bases separating them. The CDR3 spans 15 residues. Germline CDR1 is SGHAT and CDR2 is FQNNGV. CDR3 region: CASSLSTPTAETQYF. The CDR3 DNA follows: TGTGCCAGCAGCTTATCGACACCCACCGCGGAGACCCAGTACTTC.

The chain joins TRBV5-1 to TRBJ1-1; D possibly corresponds to TRBD1 (6 bases). CDR1 is SGHRS and CDR2 is YFSETQ in the germline V gene. CDR3 length equals 15 residues. Trimming removed 2 bases from V and 0 bases from J, with 11 bases in between. The CDR3 sequence: CASSLQGTMNTEAFF. The CDR3 DNA follows: TGCGCCAGCAGCTTACAGGGAACAATGAACACTGAAGCTTTCTTT.

The chain is built from TRBV25-1 and TRBJ2-3; TRBD2 agrees at 13 bases. The trim removed 2 bases at V and 3 bases at J, leaving 8 bases unmatched. The CDR3 is 18 amino acids. Looked up from germline, CDR1 is MGHDK and CDR2 is SYGVNS. Here the CDR3 reads CASSEQGLAGVSTDTQYF. In nucleotides, the CDR3 is TGTGCCAGCAGTGAACAAGGACTAGCGGGAGTATCAACAGATACGCAGTATTTT.

This sequence joins TRBV6-5 and TRBJ2-2, with D perhaps matching TRBD1 (6 bases). Germline V lookup: CDR1 MNHEY, CDR2 SVGAGI. There are 13 residues in the CDR3. The V and J ends lost 6 bases and 6 bases respectively, with 11 bases between them. CDR3 protein: CASRKTGPGELFF. CDR3 coding DNA: TGTGCCAGCAGGAAAACAGGGCCCGGGGAGCTGTTTTTT.

This chain uses TRBV6-1 with TRBJ2-3, with TRBD1 matching 10 bases. The CDR3 sequence is 14 residues long. The V gene end was trimmed by 6 bases and the J gene end by 3 bases; junction bases not matched to a gene: 3. The germline V gene encodes CDR1 MNHNS and CDR2 SASEGT. The CDR3 sequence: CASSGTGETDTQYF. CDR3 sequence (DNA): TGTGCCAGCAGCGGGACAGGGGAGACAGATACGCAGTATTTT.

The rearrangement links TRBV5-8 to TRBJ2-7, with 14 bases that match TRBD2. The germline V gene has CDR1 SGHTS and CDR2 YDEGEE. The CDR3 totals 17 residues. The trim removed 2 bases at V and 6 bases at J, leaving 10 bases unmatched. This CDR3 reads CASSFSGTSGSQAEQYF. In DNA form, the CDR3 reads TGTGCCAGCAGCTTCTCCGGGACTAGCGGGAGTCAAGCCGAGCAGTACTTC.

The chain couples TRBV5-1 to TRBJ2-3; D not resolved. This CDR3 is 15 amino acids long. V gave up 0 bases and J gave up 0 bases, with 8 bases separating them. Germline lookup yields CDR1 SGHRS and CDR2 YFSETQ. The CDR3 is CASSLELFSTDTQYF. In DNA form, the CDR3 reads TGCGCCAGCAGCTTGGAGCTGTTCAGCACAGATACGCAGTATTTT. Full variable domain (outside the CDR3, taken from reference TRBV5-1 and TRBJ2-3): KAGVTQTPRYLIKTRGQQVTLSCSPISGHRSVSWYQQTPGQGLQFLFEYFSETQRNKGNFPGRFSGRQFSNSRSEMNVSTLELGDSALYLCASSLELFSTDTQYFGPGTRLTVL.

The chain is built from TRBV20-1 and TRBJ2-1; D is unclear. Per the germline V gene, CDR1 is DFQATT and CDR2 is SNEGSKA (reference sequence). V was shortened by 5 bases and J by 5 bases, with 4 bases between the two germline ends. This CDR3 is built from 10 residues. As DNA, the CDR3 is TGCAGTGCTGACAACAATGAGCAGTTCTTC. As protein: CSADNNEQFF.